The TCR beta chain described here comes from a study of T cells after yellow fever vaccination (dated by TCRdb to about 2019). Study-level background: Libraries from fractions with low cell numbers were prepared with the SMART-Seq v4 Ultra Low Input RNA kit. To track T-cell clones before and after primary and booster YFV17D yellow fever vaccination, bulk TCR alpha and beta repertoires were sequenced longitudinally. Two healthy male donors made up the cohort, one aged 18 to 30 years and the other aged 30 to 40 years. Blood samples were taken at several timepoints before and after primary and secondary immunization, and bulk PBMC replicates and cell subsets were isolated.

The germline ends are 16 bases apart after V is trimmed by 2 bases and J by 5 bases. The cysteine opens and the phenylalanine closes a CDR3 of 15 amino acids. Just the 45-base CDR3 DNA is kept, in frame starting at base 1. From a lookup of the germline V gene, CDR1 and CDR2 are KGHSH and LQKENI. This clonotype has just a few counts. Its cognate antigen has yet to be identified. No base-level quality is on record; no much larger clone is a single base apart. TCR cDNA was synthesized by 5'RACE template switching, through which a universal primer site and unique molecular identifiers were introduced. Priming of cDNA synthesis was performed from both the TCR alpha and TCR beta constant segments. Library amplification involved two PCR steps, and the second step added sample barcodes and sequencing adapters. Libraries were sequenced on Illumina HiSeq 2500 (2x100 bp) or NovaSeq (2x150 bp). The original methods were these. Demultiplexing of reads and collapsing into UMI consensus sequences were performed with MIGEC, and V(D)J alignment was carried out with MiXCR. Clonotypes responding to the vaccine were identified with edgeR on replicate PBMC samples, with the criteria of FDR below 0.01 and a log2 fold change above 5 up to day 15. Bulk clonotypes were assigned CD4 or CD8 identity according to which sequenced CD4 or CD8 repertoire held them at higher abundance. TCRdb handled the public reads itself, with Q25 trimming in fastp and clone calling in MiXCR, and kept productive beta chains. CDR3 protein duplicates are merged, each entry listing the most common genes and DNA. TCRdb's processing, not the study's, gives the V and J calls here. The sample table lists about 630,000 distinct CDR3 sequences, 12% of them with a count of one. Under 15% of the sample comes from the top ten.

Explained via the paper, the treatment or condition label denotes: live attenuated yellow fever vaccine strain. At each blood-draw timepoint, two biological replicates of bulk PBMCs were collected. A standard Ficoll-Paque protocol was used to isolate PBMCs from peripheral blood. TriZol was used to extract RNA from bulk PBMCs, CD4 and CD8 fractions, and dextramer-positive and dextramer-negative fractions. Beyond this particular receptor, the publication reports: Because abundant contaminating clonotypes from the bulk population could be contained in FACS-sorted repertoires, computational filtering was required. After the booster, most clones that had expanded after primary vaccination were detected again (approximately 95% of CD4 and around 88% of CD8), suggesting broad maintenance of memory. A small share of clonotypes was detected in both CD4 and CD8 compartments, with the overlap likely arising from convergent recombination. The secondary T-cell response was weaker than the primary response but faster, peaking on day 5 instead of day 15. Only a couple of donors were included in the study, so the extent to which the findings can be generalized is limited.

Sequenced material: PBMCs, taken on the day of the yellow fever booster vaccination. This clonotype originated in a man aged 25-45 years who received the YFV17D yellow fever vaccine. The chain links TRBV18 with TRBJ2-7, and the D gene may be TRBD1, 6 bases matching. The nucleotides are TGTGCCAGCTCACCATCCACAGGGTTTTCCCACGAGCAGTACTTC. It is translated as CASSPSTGFSHEQYF.